These T cell receptor beta chains were read from a single sample in a study of T cells expressing NK-cell markers. TCRdb derives one entry per CDR3 protein from the 5' RACE reads, leaving out DNA. Recorded for this sample: fewer than 400,000 distinct CDR3 sequences. Sequencing was done on a sample of blood T cells: a sorted CD56 or NKG2C T cell subset, CD4+ or CD8+ T cells, or bulk PBMC T cells (not recorded which). All receptors come from a man aged 18-70 years in good health. The CDR3 runs from the conserved cysteine through the conserved F or W.

length: 13; J: TRBJ1-2; V: TRBV2; CDR3: CASDRQGNYGYTF
length: 16; J: TRBJ2-1; V: TRBV4-2; CDR3: CASSQDIRDGYNEQFF
length: 14; J: TRBJ2-5; V: TRBV20-1; CDR3: CSARVIGFQETQYF
length: 17; J: TRBJ2-3; V: TRBV3-1; CDR3: CASSQDTLARGVGTQYF
length: 16; J: TRBJ2-3; V: TRBV2; CDR3: CASYRLGRDGTDTQYF
length: 15; J: TRBJ1-5; V: TRBV12-3/TRBV12-4; CDR3: CASSLGILFNQPQHF
length: 15; J: TRBJ1-1; V: TRBV7-2; CDR3: CASSIKTGMNTEAFF
length: 14; J: TRBJ2-7; V: TRBV5-1; CDR3: CASSLQRGMNEQYF
length: 15; J: TRBJ2-5; V: TRBV28; CDR3: CASSHRAGLGETQYF
length: 16; J: TRBJ2-6; V: TRBV6-5; CDR3: CASSYSGQTGANVLTF
length: 12; J: TRBJ2-7; V: TRBV6-1; CDR3: CASSEYRVEQYF
length: 14; J: TRBJ2-2; V: TRBV5-1; CDR3: CASRRDPQTGELFF
length: 17; J: TRBJ2-2; V: TRBV6-2/TRBV6-3; CDR3: CASSGRGLAGGTGELFF
length: 14; J: TRBJ1-1; V: TRBV10-3; CDR3: CAISEYGGKTEAFF
length: 16; J: TRBJ2-1; V: TRBV12-3/TRBV12-4; CDR3: CASNLGATNTGWEQFF
length: 12; J: TRBJ2-7; V: TRBV3-1; CDR3: CASSQATGERYF
length: 15; J: TRBJ1-5; V: TRBV6-2/TRBV6-3; CDR3: CASSMGQTSIQPQHF
length: 12; J: TRBJ1-6; V: TRBV20-1; CDR3: CSARQNNSPLHF
length: 15; J: TRBJ2-3; V: TRBV27; CDR3: CASSFRRGGFDTQYF
length: 18; J: TRBJ2-5; V: TRBV11-1; CDR3: CASSLARGSGGDQETQYF